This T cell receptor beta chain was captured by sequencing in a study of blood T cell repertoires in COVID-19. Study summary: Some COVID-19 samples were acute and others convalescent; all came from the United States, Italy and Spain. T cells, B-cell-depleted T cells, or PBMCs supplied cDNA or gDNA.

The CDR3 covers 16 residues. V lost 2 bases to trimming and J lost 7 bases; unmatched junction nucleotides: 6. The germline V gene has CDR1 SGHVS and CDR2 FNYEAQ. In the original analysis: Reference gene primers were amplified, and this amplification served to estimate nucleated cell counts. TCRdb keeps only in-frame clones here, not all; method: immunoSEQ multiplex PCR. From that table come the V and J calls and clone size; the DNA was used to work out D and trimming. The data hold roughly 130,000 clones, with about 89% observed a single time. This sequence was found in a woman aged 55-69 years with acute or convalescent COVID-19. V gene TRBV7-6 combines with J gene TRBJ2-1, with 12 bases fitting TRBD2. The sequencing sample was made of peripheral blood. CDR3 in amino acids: CASSLRLAGVANEQFF. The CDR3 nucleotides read TGTGCCAGCAGCTTAAGACTAGCGGGAGTAGCGAATGAGCAGTTCTTC. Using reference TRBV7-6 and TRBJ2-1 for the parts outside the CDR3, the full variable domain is GAGVSQSPRYKVTKRGQDVALRCDPISGHVSLYWYRQALGQGPEFLTYFNYEAQQDKSGLPNDRFSAERPEGSISTLTIQRTEQRDSAMYRCASSLRLAGVANEQFFGPGTRLTVL.